This TCR beta chain was sequenced for a study of naive and memory T cell subsets. The SP2 primer and nested alpha and beta constant region primers amplified ligated cDNA in four rounds. TCRdb itself ran the 5' RACE reads through MiXCR, one entry per CDR3 protein. The sample lists roughly 60,000 distinct CDR3 sequences, 5.5% to 8.5% occurring once. The CDR3 contains 14 residues. Trimming shortened V by 5 bases and J by 7 bases, and 18 bases separated the two germline ends. The germline V gene encodes CDR1 PRHDT and CDR2 FYEKMQ (reference sequence). TCR cDNA received a 3' ligated oligonucleotide that carried a UMI.

This clonotype was obtained from a male donor in good health. The chain carries TRBV13 and TRBJ2-7, with a possible D match to TRBD1 (6 bases). For the CDR3, the DNA is TGTGCCAGCAGCATGCAGGGGTCCACGGGGGAGCAGTACTTC. Translated, it gives CASSMQGSTGEQYF.